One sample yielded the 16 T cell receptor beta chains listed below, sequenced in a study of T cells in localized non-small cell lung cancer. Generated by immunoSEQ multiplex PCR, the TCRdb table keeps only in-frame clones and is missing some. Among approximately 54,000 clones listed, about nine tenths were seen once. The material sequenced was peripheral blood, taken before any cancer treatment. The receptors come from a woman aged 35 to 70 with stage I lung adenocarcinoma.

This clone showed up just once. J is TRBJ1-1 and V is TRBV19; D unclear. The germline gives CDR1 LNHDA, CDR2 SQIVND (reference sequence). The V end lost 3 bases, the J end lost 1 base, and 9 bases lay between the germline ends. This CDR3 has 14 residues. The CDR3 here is CASSMVPKNTEAFF. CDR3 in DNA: TGTGCCAGTAGTATGGTCCCAAAGAACACTGAAGCTTTCTTT.

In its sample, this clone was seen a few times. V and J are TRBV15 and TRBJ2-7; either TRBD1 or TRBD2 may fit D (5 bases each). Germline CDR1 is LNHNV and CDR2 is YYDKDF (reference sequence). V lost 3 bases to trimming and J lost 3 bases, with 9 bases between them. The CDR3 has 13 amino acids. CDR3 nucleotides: TGTGCCACCAGCAGGGGACGTAGCTACGAGCAGTACTTC. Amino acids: CATSRGRSYEQYF.

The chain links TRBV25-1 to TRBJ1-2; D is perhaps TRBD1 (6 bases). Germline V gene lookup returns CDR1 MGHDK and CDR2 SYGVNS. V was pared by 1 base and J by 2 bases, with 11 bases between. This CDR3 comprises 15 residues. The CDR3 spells CASSEFGGPNYGYTF. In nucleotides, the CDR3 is TGTGCCAGCAGTGAATTCGGGGGGCCCAACTATGGCTACACCTTC.

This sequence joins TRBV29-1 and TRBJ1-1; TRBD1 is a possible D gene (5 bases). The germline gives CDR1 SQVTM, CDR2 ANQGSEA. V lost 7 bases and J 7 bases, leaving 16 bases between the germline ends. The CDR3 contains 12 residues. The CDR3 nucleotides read TGCAGCGGAACCTCAGGGAGCGTTGAAGCTTTCTTT. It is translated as CSGTSGSVEAFF.

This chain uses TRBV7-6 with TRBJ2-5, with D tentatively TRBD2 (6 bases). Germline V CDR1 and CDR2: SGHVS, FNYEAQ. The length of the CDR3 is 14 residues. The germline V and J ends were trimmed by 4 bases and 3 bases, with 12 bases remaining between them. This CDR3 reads CASSSFKREETQYF. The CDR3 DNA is TGTGCCAGCAGCTCCTTTAAGCGGGAAGAGACCCAGTACTTC.

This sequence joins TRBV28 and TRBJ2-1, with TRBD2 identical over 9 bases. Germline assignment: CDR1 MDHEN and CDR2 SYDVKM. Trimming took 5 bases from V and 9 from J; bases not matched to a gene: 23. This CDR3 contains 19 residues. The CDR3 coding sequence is TGTGCCAGCAGTCCCACCTGGGCTATCCGTGCGGGGGGGCGGATTGAGCAGTTCTTC. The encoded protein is CASSPTWAIRAGGRIEQFF.

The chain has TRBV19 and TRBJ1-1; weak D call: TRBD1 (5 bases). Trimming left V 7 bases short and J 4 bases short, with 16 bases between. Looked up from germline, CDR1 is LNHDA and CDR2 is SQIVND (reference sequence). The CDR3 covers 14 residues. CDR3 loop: CASTQGAIFTEAFF. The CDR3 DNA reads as TGTGCCAGTACCCAAGGGGCGATTTTCACTGAAGCTTTCTTT.

CDR3 protein: CASSLQGNNEQFF. CDR3 DNA sequence: TGTGCCAGCAGCTTACAGGGGAACAATGAGCAGTTCTTC. This chain links TRBV5-4 with TRBJ2-1, with 7 bases identical to TRBD1. The ends lost 2 bases at V and 5 bases at J; junction bases unmatched: 1. Germline V gene data show CDR1 as SGHNT and CDR2 as YYREEE (reference sequence). The CDR3 totals 13 residues.

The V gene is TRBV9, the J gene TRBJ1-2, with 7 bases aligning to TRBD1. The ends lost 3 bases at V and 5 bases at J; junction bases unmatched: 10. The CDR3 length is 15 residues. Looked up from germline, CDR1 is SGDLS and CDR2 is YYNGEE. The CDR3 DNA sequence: TGTGCCAGCAGCGCTCAGGGGGTCCTCTTTTATGGCTACACCTTC. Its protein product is CASSAQGVLFYGYTF.

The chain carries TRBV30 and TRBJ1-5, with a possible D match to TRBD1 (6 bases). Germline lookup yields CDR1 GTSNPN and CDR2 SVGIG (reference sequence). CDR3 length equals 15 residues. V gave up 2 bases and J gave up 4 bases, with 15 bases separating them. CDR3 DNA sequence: TGTGCCTGGAGTAGGACAGCAACTCCAAATCAGCCCCAGCATTTT. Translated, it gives CAWSRTATPNQPQHF.

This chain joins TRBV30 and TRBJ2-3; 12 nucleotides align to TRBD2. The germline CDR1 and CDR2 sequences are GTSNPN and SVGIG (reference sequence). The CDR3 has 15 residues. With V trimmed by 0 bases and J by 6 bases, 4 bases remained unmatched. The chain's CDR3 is CAWSVSSGGGDTQYF. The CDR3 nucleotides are TGTGCCTGGAGTGTCTCTAGCGGGGGGGGTGATACGCAGTATTTT.

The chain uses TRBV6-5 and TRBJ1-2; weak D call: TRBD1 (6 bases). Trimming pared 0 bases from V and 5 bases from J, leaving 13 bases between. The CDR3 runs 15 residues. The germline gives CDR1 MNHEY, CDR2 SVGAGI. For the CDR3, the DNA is TGTGCCAGCAGTTACTCGCAGGGGCCACTGTATGGCTACACCTTC. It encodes CASSYSQGPLYGYTF.

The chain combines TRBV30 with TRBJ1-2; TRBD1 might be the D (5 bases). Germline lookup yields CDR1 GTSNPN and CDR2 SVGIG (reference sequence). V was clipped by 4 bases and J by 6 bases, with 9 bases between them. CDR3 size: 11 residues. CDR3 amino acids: CAWIRGDGYTF. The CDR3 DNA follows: TGTGCCTGGATACGGGGGGATGGCTACACCTTC. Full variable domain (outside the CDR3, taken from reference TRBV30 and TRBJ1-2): SQTIHQWPATLVQPVGSPLSLECTVEGTSNPNLYWYRQAAGRGLQLLFYSVGIGQISSEVPQNLSASRPQDRQFILSSKKLLLSDSGFYLCAWIRGDGYTFGSGTRLTVV.

CDR3 sequence (DNA): TGTGCCATCAGTGAGTCGAACGGTCTTAATCAGCCCCAGCATTTT. Protein product: CAISESNGLNQPQHF. The chain has TRBV10-3 and TRBJ1-5; D is uncertain. Trimming took 0 bases from V and 4 from J, leaving 10 bases between them. The germline V gene encodes CDR1 ENHRY and CDR2 SYGVKD. The length of the CDR3 is 15 residues.

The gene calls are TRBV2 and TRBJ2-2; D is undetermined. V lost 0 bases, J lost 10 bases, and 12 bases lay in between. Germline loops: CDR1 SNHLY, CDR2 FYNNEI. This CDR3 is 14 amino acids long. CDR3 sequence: CASSEAVEPEELFF. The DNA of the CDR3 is TGTGCCAGCAGTGAAGCGGTCGAGCCCGAGGAGCTGTTTTTT.

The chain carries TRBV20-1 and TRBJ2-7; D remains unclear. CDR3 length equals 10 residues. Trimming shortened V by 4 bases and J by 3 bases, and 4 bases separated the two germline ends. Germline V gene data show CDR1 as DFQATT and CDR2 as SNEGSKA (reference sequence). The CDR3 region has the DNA TGCAGTGCTACCCGCTACGAGCAGTACTTC. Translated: CSATRYEQYF.